The clone carrying this TCR beta chain was seen repeatedly, ten times or more. Just one base apart from a much larger clone, this may be a read error. This sample stems from a study of T cells in Graves' hyperthyroidism and ophthalmopathy. The investigators amplified TCR beta CDR3 regions from RNA transcripts. In the first-round RT-PCR of the TCR CDR3, the HTBI primer set was used. TCRdb re-called the multiplex PCR reads through MiXCR, storing one row per CDR3 protein. This sample carries about 350,000 distinct CDR3 sequences, 15% to 20% of them seen once, and the ten largest clones take about 16%. The PBMCs were sourced from fresh peripheral blood (about 9.7 ml). The V end lost 9 bases, the J end lost 6 bases, and 11 bases lay between the germline ends. The CDR3 loop spans 11 amino acids. The germline gives CDR1 SNHLY, CDR2 FYNNEI.

The chain carries TRBV2 and TRBJ1-1; D not certain. This clonotype was obtained from a woman aged 40 to 50 with Graves' ophthalmopathy. Sample: blood. CDR3 bases: TGTGCCAGAGGAAATAAGGCTGAAGCTTTCTTT. It encodes CARGNKAEAFF.